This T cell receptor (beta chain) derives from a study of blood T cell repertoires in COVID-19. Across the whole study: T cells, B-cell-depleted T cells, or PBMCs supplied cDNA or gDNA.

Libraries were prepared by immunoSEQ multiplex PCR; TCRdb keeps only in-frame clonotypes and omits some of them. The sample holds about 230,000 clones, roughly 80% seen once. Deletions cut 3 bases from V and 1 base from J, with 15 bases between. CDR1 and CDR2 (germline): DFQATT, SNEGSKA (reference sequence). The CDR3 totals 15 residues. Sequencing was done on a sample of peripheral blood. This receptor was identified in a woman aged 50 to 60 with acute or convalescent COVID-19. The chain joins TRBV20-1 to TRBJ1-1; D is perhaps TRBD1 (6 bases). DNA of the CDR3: TGCAGTGCTAGTCGGGGGGGGCGGGGGAACACTGAAGCTTTCTTT. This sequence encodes CSASRGGRGNTEAFF.